The T cell receptor beta chain under discussion was sequenced for a study of CD8 T cells in Susac syndrome. Study-wide results and limits: When the CD4+ T cell repertoires of patients with Susac syndrome were examined, they did not show any clonal expansion.

TCR beta sequencing covered blood CD8+ and CD4+ T cells. TEMRA cells were FACS-enriched, while CD8+ and CD4+ T cells were negatively isolated. The RNA, about 0.45 to 1 ug, was put through reverse transcription using random hexamers. By means of immunoSEQ multiplex PCR, TCR beta CDR3 spanning 54 Vbeta and 13 Jbeta underwent amplification. TCRdb passed the immunoSEQ multiplex PCR reads through MiXCR, listing each CDR3 protein once. Among approximately 180,000 distinct CDR3 sequences listed, roughly nine tenths were seen once. Trimming cost V 4 bases and J 0 bases; bases outside gene matches: 8. Germline CDR1 and CDR2: SGHRS and YFSETQ. The CDR3 contains 19 residues. About this clonotype itself: What it binds is not known.

The TCR sequence derives from a human donor with Susac syndrome. This rearrangement joins TRBV5-1 to TRBJ2-1, with TRBD2 matching 15 bases. Source material: CD4+ T cells from PBMCs. The CDR3 sequence: CASSPGLAGGPLSYNEQFF. In DNA form, the CDR3 reads TGCGCCAGCAGCCCGGGACTAGCGGGAGGACCTCTCTCCTACAATGAGCAGTTCTTC.